The text below deals with one T cell receptor (beta chain). The data were taken from a study of blood T cell repertoires in COVID-19. Study overall: The United States, Italy and Spain provided the acute and convalescent COVID-19 samples. The cDNA or gDNA used as material had been derived from T cells, B-cell-depleted T cells, or PBMCs.

Original methodology: From reference gene primer amplification, estimates of nucleated cell counts were derived. Produced via immunoSEQ multiplex PCR; TCRdb's table is partial and in-frame only. D and trimming were read from the DNA, whereas the V and J calls and clone size are those reported in that table. In the table there are roughly 200,000 clones, just over 85% of which are singletons. This CDR3 region has 13 residues. V gave up 6 bases and J gave up 5 bases; unmatched junction bases: 2. The germline V gene encodes CDR1 MNHEY and CDR2 SVGAGI. Material for sequencing was peripheral blood. The chain couples TRBV6-5 to TRBJ1-1, with 11 bases identical to TRBD1. The receptor was isolated from a young man with active or convalescent COVID-19. As DNA, the CDR3 is TGTGCCAGCAGGGACAGGGGGCTGACTGAAGCTTTCTTT. Translation: CASRDRGLTEAFF.